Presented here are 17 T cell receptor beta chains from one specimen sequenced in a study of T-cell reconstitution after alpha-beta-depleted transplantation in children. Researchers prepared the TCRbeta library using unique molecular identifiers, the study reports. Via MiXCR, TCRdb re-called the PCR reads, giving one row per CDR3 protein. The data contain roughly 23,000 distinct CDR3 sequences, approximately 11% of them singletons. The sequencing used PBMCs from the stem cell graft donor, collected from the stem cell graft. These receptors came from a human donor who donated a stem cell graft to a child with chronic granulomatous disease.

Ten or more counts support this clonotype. CDR3 sequence: CASSPFQAVYGYTF. The CDR3, as DNA: TGTGCCAGCAGCCCCTTCCAGGCTGTGTATGGCTACACCTTC. The chain combines TRBV7-9 with TRBJ1-2; D is ambiguous. The CDR3 covers 14 residues. Trimming shortened V by 5 bases and J by 5 bases, and 15 bases separated the two germline ends. Germline CDR1 is SEHNR and CDR2 is FQNEAQ (reference sequence).

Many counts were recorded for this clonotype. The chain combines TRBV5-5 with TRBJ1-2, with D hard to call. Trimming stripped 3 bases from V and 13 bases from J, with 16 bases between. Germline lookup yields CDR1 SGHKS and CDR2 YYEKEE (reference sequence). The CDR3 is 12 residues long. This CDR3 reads CASSSLPGPGTF. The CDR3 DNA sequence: TGTGCCAGCAGCTCGTTACCCGGGCCTGGCACCTTC.

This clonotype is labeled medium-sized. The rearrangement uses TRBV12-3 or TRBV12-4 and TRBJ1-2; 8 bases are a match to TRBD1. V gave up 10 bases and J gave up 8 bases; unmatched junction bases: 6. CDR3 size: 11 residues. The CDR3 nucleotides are TGTGCCATCCAGGGGGCAGGGGGCTACACCTTC. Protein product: CAIQGAGGYTF.

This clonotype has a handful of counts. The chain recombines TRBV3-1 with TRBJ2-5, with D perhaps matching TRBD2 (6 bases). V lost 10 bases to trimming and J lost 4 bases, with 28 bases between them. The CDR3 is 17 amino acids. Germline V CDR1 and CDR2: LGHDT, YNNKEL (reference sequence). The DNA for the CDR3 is TGTGCCACCTCCAACCCAATCGCGGGACGGGCTTTAGAGACCCAGTACTTC. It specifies CATSNPIAGRALETQYF.

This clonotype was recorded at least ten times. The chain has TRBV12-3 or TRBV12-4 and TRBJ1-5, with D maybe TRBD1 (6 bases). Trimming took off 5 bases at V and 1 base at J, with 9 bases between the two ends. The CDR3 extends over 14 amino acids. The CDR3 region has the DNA TGTGCCAGCAGTCCCGGGACAAGCAATCAGCCCCAGCATTTT. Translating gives CASSPGTSNQPQHF.

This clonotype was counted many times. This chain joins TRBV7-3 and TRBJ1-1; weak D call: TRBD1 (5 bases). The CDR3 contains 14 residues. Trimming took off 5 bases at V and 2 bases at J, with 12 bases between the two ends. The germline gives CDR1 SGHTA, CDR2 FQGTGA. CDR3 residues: CASSKGAANTEAFF. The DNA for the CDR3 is TGTGCCAGCAGCAAAGGGGCCGCTAACACTGAAGCTTTCTTT.

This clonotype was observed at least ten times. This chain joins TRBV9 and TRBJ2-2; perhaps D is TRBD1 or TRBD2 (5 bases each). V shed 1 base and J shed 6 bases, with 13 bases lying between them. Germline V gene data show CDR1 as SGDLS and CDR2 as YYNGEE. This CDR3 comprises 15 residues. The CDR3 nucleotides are TGTGCCAGCAGCGTATTTGTAGGGGACGCCGGGGAGCTGTTTTTT. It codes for CASSVFVGDAGELFF.

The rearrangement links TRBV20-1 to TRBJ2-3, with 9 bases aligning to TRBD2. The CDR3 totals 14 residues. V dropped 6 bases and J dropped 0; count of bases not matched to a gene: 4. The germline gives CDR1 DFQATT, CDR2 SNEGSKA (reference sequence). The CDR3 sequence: CSAQRGASTDTQYF. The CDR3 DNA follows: TGCAGTGCCCAGCGGGGGGCTAGCACAGATACGCAGTATTTT.

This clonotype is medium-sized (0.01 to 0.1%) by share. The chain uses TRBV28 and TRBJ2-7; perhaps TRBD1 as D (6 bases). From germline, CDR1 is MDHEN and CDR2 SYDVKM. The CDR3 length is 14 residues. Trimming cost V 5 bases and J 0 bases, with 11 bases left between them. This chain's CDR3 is CASSAGQSSYEQYF. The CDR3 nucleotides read TGTGCCAGCAGTGCAGGACAGAGCTCCTACGAGCAGTACTTC. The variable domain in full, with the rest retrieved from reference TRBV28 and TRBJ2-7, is DVKVTQSSRYLVKRTGEKVFLECVQDMDHENMFWYRQDPGLGLRLIYFSYDVKMKEKGDIPEGYSVSREKKERFSLILESASTNQTSMYLCASSAGQSSYEQYFGPGTRLTVT.

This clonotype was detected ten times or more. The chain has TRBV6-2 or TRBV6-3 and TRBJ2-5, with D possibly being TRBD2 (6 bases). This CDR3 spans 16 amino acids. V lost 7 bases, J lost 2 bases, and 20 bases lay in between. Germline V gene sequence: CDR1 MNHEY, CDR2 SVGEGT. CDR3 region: CASNSLWDSTQETQYF. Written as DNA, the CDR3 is TGTGCCAGCAATTCATTGTGGGACTCAACGCAAGAGACCCAGTACTTC.

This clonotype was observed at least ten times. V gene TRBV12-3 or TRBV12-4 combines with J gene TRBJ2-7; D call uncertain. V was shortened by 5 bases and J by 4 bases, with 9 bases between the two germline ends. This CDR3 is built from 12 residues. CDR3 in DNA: TGTGCCAGCAGTCCGACCCTTTACGAGCAGTACTTC. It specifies CASSPTLYEQYF.

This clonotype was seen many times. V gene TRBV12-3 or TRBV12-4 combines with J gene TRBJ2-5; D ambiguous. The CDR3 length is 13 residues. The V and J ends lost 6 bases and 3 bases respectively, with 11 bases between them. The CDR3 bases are TGTGCCAGCAGACCTCTCTCCGAAGAGACCCAGTACTTC. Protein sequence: CASRPLSEETQYF.

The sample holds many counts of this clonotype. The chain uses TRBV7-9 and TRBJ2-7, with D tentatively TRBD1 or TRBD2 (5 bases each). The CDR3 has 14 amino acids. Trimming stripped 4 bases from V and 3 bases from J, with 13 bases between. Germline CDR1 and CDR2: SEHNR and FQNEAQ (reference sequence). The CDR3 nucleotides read TGTGCCAGCAGCTCCCCCGGGACGGACTACGAGCAGTACTTC. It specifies CASSSPGTDYEQYF.

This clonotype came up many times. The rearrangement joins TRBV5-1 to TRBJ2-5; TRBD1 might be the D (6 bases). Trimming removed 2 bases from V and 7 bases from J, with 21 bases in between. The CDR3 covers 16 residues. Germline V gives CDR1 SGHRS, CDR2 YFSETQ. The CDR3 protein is CASSFGARQDGVTQYF. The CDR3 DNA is TGCGCCAGCAGCTTCGGGGCTAGACAGGATGGAGTGACCCAGTACTTC.

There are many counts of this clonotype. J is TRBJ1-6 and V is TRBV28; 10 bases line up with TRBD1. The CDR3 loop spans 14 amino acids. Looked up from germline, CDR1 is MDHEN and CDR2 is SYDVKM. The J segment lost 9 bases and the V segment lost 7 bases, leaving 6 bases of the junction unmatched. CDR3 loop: CASMGTGVGSPLHF. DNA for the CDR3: TGTGCCAGCATGGGGACAGGGGTAGGTTCACCCCTCCACTTT.

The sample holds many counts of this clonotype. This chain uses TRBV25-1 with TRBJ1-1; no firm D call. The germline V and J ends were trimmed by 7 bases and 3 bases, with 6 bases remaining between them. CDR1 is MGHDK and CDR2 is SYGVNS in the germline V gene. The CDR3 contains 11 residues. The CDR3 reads CASMGYTEAFF. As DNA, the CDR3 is TGTGCCAGCATGGGGTACACTGAAGCTTTCTTT.

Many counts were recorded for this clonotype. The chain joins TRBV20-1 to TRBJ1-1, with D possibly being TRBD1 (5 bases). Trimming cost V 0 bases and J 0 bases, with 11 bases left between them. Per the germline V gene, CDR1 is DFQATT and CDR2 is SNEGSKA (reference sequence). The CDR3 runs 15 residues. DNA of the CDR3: TGCAGTGCTAGAGATGCGGGGGTTATGAACACTGAAGCTTTCTTT. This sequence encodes CSARDAGVMNTEAFF.